This TCR beta chain is drawn from a study of cytomegalovirus exposure and HLA in healthy donors. This CDR3 has 19 residues. Germline V gene data show CDR1 as MGHRA and CDR2 as YSYEKL. After removal of 0 bases from V and 8 bases from J, the junction contained 14 bases not matched to a gene. Both 60 Vbeta primers and 13 Jbeta primers went into the PCR. Assay: immunoSEQ multiplex PCR; the TCRdb copy retains only in-frame clones and omits some. The profile shows about 140,000 clones, around 73% of them singletons. The TCR was taken from a woman aged 40 to 49 in good health and CMV-seronegative. The J gene is TRBJ2-1, the V gene TRBV4-1; 12 bases match TRBD2. Sample: PBMCs. This chain's CDR3 is CASSQDEASGGAIRDEQFF. The CDR3, as DNA: TGCGCCAGCAGCCAAGATGAAGCTAGCGGGGGGGCTATTCGAGATGAGCAGTTCTTC.